This T cell receptor (beta chain) came from a study of blood T cell repertoires in COVID-19. Overall study context: Samples of COVID-19 (acute and convalescent) were obtained from the United States, Italy and Spain. The cDNA or gDNA used as material had been derived from T cells, B-cell-depleted T cells, or PBMCs.

Germline lookup yields CDR1 SGHTA and CDR2 FQGNSA. This CDR3 comprises 15 residues. V lost 5 bases and J lost 0, with 12 bases in between. The protocol was immunoSEQ multiplex PCR, while the TCRdb copy is restricted to in-frame clones and leaves out a portion. The sample yields about 13,000 clones, nearly 90% seen once. This chain uses TRBV7-2 with TRBJ2-3, with D possibly TRBD1 on 5 matching bases. The sequencing input was peripheral blood. The sequence was obtained from a human donor with active COVID-19. The donor label of this sample is uncertain. In DNA, the CDR3 is TGTGCCAGCAGCCCCCAAGGGGTTAGCACAGATACGCAGTATTTT. Translated, it gives CASSPQGVSTDTQYF.